This TCR beta chain was identified in a study of blood T cell repertoires in COVID-19. Germline loops: CDR1 MDHEN, CDR2 SYDVKM. Trimming stripped 4 bases from V and 5 bases from J, with 14 bases between. This CDR3 contains 14 residues. Clones were sequenced by immunoSEQ multiplex PCR, and TCRdb holds only the in-frame ones, with some missing. In the table there are over 90,000 clones, roughly 84% of which are singletons. Specimen: peripheral blood. The V gene is TRBV28, the J gene TRBJ2-5; a possible D gene is TRBD1 (6 bases). The clonotype was recovered from a human donor in a cohort sampled during active or convalescent COVID-19. The DNA for the CDR3 is TGTGCCAGCAGTTCGACAGGATTTCGCGAGACCCAGTACTTC. Amino acids: CASSSTGFRETQYF.